This T cell receptor beta chain is from a study of T-cell memory formation after mild COVID-19. Overall study context: Largely, the TCR clusters proved donor specific.

Study-wide findings and caveats: Memory from before infection featured some responding clones, which suggests cross-reactive memory joined. Among contracting clones, CD4+ were mainly CM/EM and CD8+ enriched in EMRA.

Via MiXCR, TCRdb re-called the 5' RACE reads, giving one row per CDR3 protein. This table has about 560,000 distinct CDR3 sequences, 15% to 20% appearing once. The CDR3 contains 13 residues. V was shortened by 6 bases and J by 2 bases, with 9 bases between the two germline ends. Germline V gene sequence: CDR1 KGHSH, CDR2 LQKENI. Remarks on this clonotype: The antigen is unknown.

This TCR was sampled from an adult woman who had mild COVID-19 (a few samples of this study predate the infection). Cell type and time point are not known. The chain carries TRBV18 and TRBJ2-3, with D hard to call. The sample taken for sequencing was PBMCs or a T cell subset sorted from them (not recorded which). The CDR3 DNA reads as TGTGCCAGCTCCGGAACTATCACAGATACGCAGTATTTT. Protein product: CASSGTITDTQYF.